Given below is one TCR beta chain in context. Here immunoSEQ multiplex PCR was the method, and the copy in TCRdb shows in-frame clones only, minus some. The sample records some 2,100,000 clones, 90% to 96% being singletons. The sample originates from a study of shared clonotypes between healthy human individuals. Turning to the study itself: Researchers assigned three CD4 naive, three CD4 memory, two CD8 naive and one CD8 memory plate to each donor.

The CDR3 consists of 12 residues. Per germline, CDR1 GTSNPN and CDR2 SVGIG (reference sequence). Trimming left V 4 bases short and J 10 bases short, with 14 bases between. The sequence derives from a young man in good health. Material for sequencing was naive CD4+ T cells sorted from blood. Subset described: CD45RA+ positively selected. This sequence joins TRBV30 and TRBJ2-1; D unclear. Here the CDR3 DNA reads TGTGCCTGGACCCCCGCGTTGAGGGAGCAGTTCTTC. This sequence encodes CAWTPALREQFF.